This T cell receptor beta chain was identified during a study of blood T cells in healthy people across ages. The CDR3 sequence is 15 residues long. V dropped 6 bases and J dropped 2; count of bases not matched to a gene: 12. Germline values: CDR1 DFQATT, CDR2 SNEGSKA (reference sequence). Study-wide findings and caveats: Reliance upon unsorted PBMCs precluded definitive naive versus antigen-experienced comparison.

This clonotype appeared a few times. Its specificity is unknown. Sample-barcoded 5' priming and a J-beta primer mix drove a second PCR of about 6 to 12 cycles. One entry per CDR3 protein, called by TCRdb with MiXCR from the 5' RACE reads. The table records hundreds of thousands of distinct CDR3 sequences, under 65% of them present only once. The V gene is TRBV20-1, the J gene TRBJ2-5; 7 bases map to TRBD2. Sequenced input: blood. The TCR sequence derives from a man aged 55 to 70 in good health. The CDR3, as DNA: TGCAGTGCCCCACATCCGGGACTACCTCAAGAGACCCAGTACTTC. This sequence encodes CSAPHPGLPQETQYF.